The T cell receptor (beta chain) described here comes from a study of cytomegalovirus exposure and HLA in healthy donors. Notes on the study in general: The study recorded more than 150 TCR beta chains that were cytomegalovirus-associated. The TCR clusters that emerged in the first cohort tended, a later analysis found, to co-occur in the 110 or so validation repertoires. In vitro experiments confirmed that three CMV-associated chains were specific for CMV antigens. With high specificity and sensitivity, the classifier reportedly diagnosed cytomegalovirus status.

Here immunoSEQ multiplex PCR was the method, and the copy in TCRdb shows in-frame clones only, minus some. Of fewer than 130,000 clones in the sample, 85% to 90% were seen once. Concerning this clone itself: Its matching antigen is unknown.

Trimming removed 3 bases at V and 6 bases at J, with 12 bases between. This CDR3 contains 14 residues. Germline V lookup: CDR1 MGHRA, CDR2 YSYEKL. V usage is TRBV4-1 and J usage is TRBJ1-5; TRBD1 is a possible D gene (5 bases). The specimen was PBMCs. The receptor's source is a woman aged 25 to 45 in good health and CMV-seropositive. The CDR3 coding sequence is TGCGCCAGCAGCCAGGAGGCGGGGCTTCAGCCCCAGCATTTT. Its protein product is CASSQEAGLQPQHF.